What follows are 24 T cell receptor beta chains derived from one specimen sequenced in a study of vaccination effects on CD4 cells after COVID-19. Antigens for these TCRs are unknown. Produced via immunoSEQ multiplex PCR; TCRdb's table is partial and in-frame only. The sample holds tens of thousands of clones, around 70% seen once. Using viral peptide pools, the ViraFEST assay grew out antigen-specific CD4+ T cells prior to sequencing. Researchers isolated CD4+ T cells once roughly nine days of culture had elapsed. The cohort was immunized with two doses of either the BNT162b2 or mRNA-1273 vaccine. Material: CD4+ T cells from PBMCs cultured with SARS-CoV-2 spike peptides, obtained after COVID-19 vaccination. The receptors shown here come from a human donor who received a COVID-19 vaccine.

V usage is TRBV18 and J usage is TRBJ2-1; 10 nucleotides line up with TRBD2. Trimming took 3 bases from V and 6 from J; bases not matched to a gene: 11. The CDR3 sequence is 17 residues long. CDR1 and CDR2 (germline): KGHSH, LQKENI. CDR3 amino acids: CASSPREAGGLGNEQFF. As DNA, the CDR3 is TGTGCCAGCTCACCGAGGGAAGCGGGGGGGCTTGGCAATGAGCAGTTCTTC. The whole variable domain, filled in from reference TRBV18 and TRBJ2-1, reads NAGVMQNPRHLVRRRGQEARLRCSPMKGHSHVYWYRQLPEEGLKFMVYLQKENIIDESGMPKERFSAEFPKEGPSILRIQQVVRGDSAAYFCASSPREAGGLGNEQFFGPGTRLTVL.

This clone appeared a few times. The CDR3 loop is CAISDGGGAGGELFF. The DNA for the CDR3 is TGTGCCATCAGTGATGGGGGGGGCGCCGGCGGGGAGCTGTTTTTT. V usage is TRBV10-3 and J usage is TRBJ2-2, with D possibly matching TRBD2 (7 bases). Trimming stripped 3 bases from V and 7 bases from J, with 15 bases between. The germline CDR1 and CDR2 sequences are ENHRY and SYGVKD. This CDR3 comprises 15 residues.

This clone was seen a single time. The chain links TRBV3-1 (or the pseudogene TRBV3-2) to TRBJ2-7; no firm D call. This CDR3 is built from 14 residues. Trimming pared 1 base from V and 3 bases from J, leaving 10 bases between. Germline loops: CDR1 LGHDT, CDR2 YNNKEL (reference sequence). The CDR3 reads CASSQVSESYEQYF. Here the CDR3 DNA reads TGTGCCAGCAGCCAAGTCTCAGAGAGCTACGAGCAGTACTTC.

V and J are TRBV7-9 and TRBJ2-4, with 7 nucleotides matching TRBD1. After removal of 1 base from V and 1 base from J, the junction contained 4 bases not matched to a gene. This CDR3 has 16 residues. Germline V lookup: CDR1 SEHNR, CDR2 FQNEAQ (reference sequence). The CDR3 region is CASSLVGGAAKNIQYF. CDR3 DNA sequence: TGTGCCAGCAGCTTAGTAGGGGGCGCGGCCAAAAACATTCAGTACTTC. The full variable domain, its missing parts supplied by reference TRBV7-9 and TRBJ2-4, is DTGVSQNPRHKITKRGQNVTFRCDPISEHNRLYWYRQTLGQGPEFLTYFQNEAQLEKSRLLSDRFSAERPKGSFSTLEIQRTEQGDSAMYLCASSLVGGAAKNIQYFGAGTRLSVL.

The V call is TRBV27, the J call TRBJ1-1, with D possibly being TRBD1 (6 bases). Germline V gene data show CDR1 as MNHEY and CDR2 as SMNVEV (reference sequence). CDR3 size: 15 residues. The V end lost 8 bases, the J end lost 1 base, and 17 bases lay between the germline ends. This chain's CDR3 is CASQRGGEGNTEAFF. In nucleotides, the CDR3 is TGTGCCAGCCAGCGTGGGGGCGAGGGGAACACTGAAGCTTTCTTT.

The V call is TRBV28, the J call TRBJ1-2; maybe TRBD1 (5 bases). Germline V gives CDR1 MDHEN, CDR2 SYDVKM. The germline V and J ends were trimmed by 6 bases and 2 bases, with 13 bases remaining between them. The CDR3 length is 14 residues. CDR3 region: CASSQGAGNYGYTF. The CDR3 nucleotides read TGTGCCAGCAGCCAAGGGGCAGGGAACTATGGCTACACCTTC.

This CDR3 is CASSAQGSVVYNEQFF. Written as DNA, the CDR3 is TGTGCCAGCAGCGCACAGGGGAGTGTTGTCTACAATGAGCAGTTCTTC. The V and J genes are TRBV2 and TRBJ2-1; 7 bases map to TRBD1. The CDR3 runs 16 residues. Germline CDR1 SNHLY, CDR2 FYNNEI. The V gene end was trimmed by 6 bases and the J gene end by 3 bases; junction bases not matched to a gene: 11.

The CDR3 loop is CASSRDSNSPLHF. Here the CDR3 DNA reads TGTGCCAGCAGTCGGGACAGCAATTCACCCCTCCACTTT. V usage is TRBV2 and J usage is TRBJ1-6, with 7 positions matching TRBD1. Trimming at V came to 5 bases and at J to 7 bases, leaving 2 bases not matched to a gene. This CDR3 has 13 residues. Germline CDR1 SNHLY, CDR2 FYNNEI.

This chain joins TRBV30 and TRBJ2-3; D gene unclear. Germline-derived CDR1 and CDR2 are GTSNPN and SVGIG (reference sequence). CDR3 length equals 13 residues. Trimming stripped 4 bases from V and 6 bases from J, with 14 bases between. The CDR3 sequence is CAWTRKPRDTQYF. CDR3 DNA sequence: TGTGCCTGGACACGAAAACCGCGGGATACGCAGTATTTT.

The chain uses TRBV10-3 and TRBJ1-4; 9 bases are a match to TRBD1. The CDR3 loop spans 14 amino acids. Germline CDR1 is ENHRY and CDR2 is SYGVKD. The trim removed 3 bases at V and 10 bases at J, leaving 6 bases unmatched. The CDR3 reads CAISDRDRVGKLFF. The CDR3, as DNA: TGTGCCATCAGTGACCGGGACAGGGTAGGAAAACTGTTTTTT.

The chain uses TRBV10-2 and TRBJ2-7, with a possible D match to TRBD2 (5 bases). The CDR3 extends over 12 amino acids. Germline V gene data show CDR1 as WSHSY and CDR2 as SAAADI. V was shortened by 8 bases and J by 2 bases, with 10 bases between the two germline ends. The CDR3 DNA sequence: TGCGCCAGCGGAGGAGCCACCTACGAGCAGTACTTC. It encodes CASGGATYEQYF.

The chain is built from TRBV5-1 and TRBJ2-1, with 14 bases identical to TRBD2. Germline CDR1 is SGHRS and CDR2 is YFSETQ. Trimming removed 5 bases from V and 5 bases from J; junction bases left unmatched: 3. The CDR3 length is 15 residues. CDR3 nucleotides: TGCGCCAGCAGACTGACTAGCGGGGGGGACAATGAGCAGTTCTTC. Translating gives CASRLTSGGDNEQFF.

The rearrangement joins TRBV7-9 to TRBJ1-1; D unclear. The CDR3 runs to 14 residues. Germline V gives CDR1 SEHNR, CDR2 FQNEAQ (reference sequence). V was shortened by 3 bases and J by 1 base, with 9 bases between the two germline ends. Written as DNA, the CDR3 is TGTGCCAGCAGCTTCTCCAGGCAGAACACTGAAGCTTTCTTT. Protein: CASSFSRQNTEAFF.

The rearrangement links TRBV5-1 to TRBJ1-4; D ambiguous. The CDR3 is 15 residues long. Germline lookup yields CDR1 SGHRS and CDR2 YFSETQ. Between the trimmed V and J ends, which lost 1 base and 5 bases, there was a span of 12 bases. The CDR3 sequence: CASSLTTGENEKLFF. The CDR3 nucleotides are TGCGCCAGCAGCTTGACGACGGGAGAAAATGAAAAACTGTTTTTT.

The chain uses TRBV7-2 and TRBJ2-1, with TRBD2 matching 14 bases. Germline V gene lookup returns CDR1 SGHTA and CDR2 FQGNSA. The CDR3 length is 19 residues. Losses at the gene ends were 0 bases for V and 4 bases for J; bases not matched to a gene: 8. The CDR3 bases are TGTGCCAGCAGCTTAGCGGGACTAGCGGGAGTCCTATTTTACAATGAGCAGTTCTTC. Its protein product is CASSLAGLAGVLFYNEQFF.

The chain uses TRBV24-1 and TRBJ2-7; the D is unclear. The CDR3 has 11 residues. Germline V gives CDR1 KGHDR, CDR2 SFDVKD. V dropped 4 bases and J dropped 10 bases, with 10 bases sitting between them. The CDR3 spells CATSDRRGQYF. The CDR3 nucleotides are TGTGCCACCAGTGACAGACGAGGACAGTACTTC.

This clone was detected only once. V and J are TRBV24-1 and TRBJ1-5; D might be TRBD1 (5 bases). V was shortened by 1 base and J by 4 bases, with 7 bases between the two germline ends. The CDR3 sequence is 14 residues long. Germline-derived CDR1 and CDR2 are KGHDR and SFDVKD. The CDR3 reads CATSDFRQNQPQHF. CDR3 in DNA: TGTGCCACCAGTGATTTTCGACAGAATCAGCCCCAGCATTTT.

The V call is TRBV10-1, the J call TRBJ2-1; no clear D. The germline V gene encodes CDR1 WNHNN and CDR2 SYGVQD (reference sequence). V was clipped by 4 bases and J by 5 bases, with 12 bases between them. The CDR3 runs to 14 residues. CDR3 coding DNA: TGCGCCAGCAGTGGGGCCCCTCGGCACAATGAGCAGTTCTTC. The encoded protein is CASSGAPRHNEQFF.

The J gene is TRBJ2-1, the V gene TRBV10-3; the match to TRBD2 covers 9 bases. The length of the CDR3 is 16 residues. Trimming took 10 bases from V and 6 from J; bases not matched to a gene: 16. CDR1 ENHRY and CDR2 SYGVKD come from the germline V gene. The CDR3 nucleotides are TGTGCCACGCTTGAGATTCCGGGACTAGCAAGCAATGAGCAGTTCTTC. It is translated as CATLEIPGLASNEQFF.

V gene TRBV27 combines with J gene TRBJ1-1; D may be TRBD1 (5 bases). Germline-derived CDR1 and CDR2 are MNHEY and SMNVEV (reference sequence). This CDR3 region has 15 residues. Between the trimmed V and J ends, which lost 4 bases and 1 base, there was a span of 13 bases. The CDR3 sequence is CASSSPWRGNTEAFF. CDR3 DNA: TGTGCCAGCAGTTCTCCCTGGAGGGGGAACACTGAAGCTTTCTTT.

This clone was seen more than once but under ten times. V gene TRBV6-2 or TRBV6-3 combines with J gene TRBJ1-6; D remains unclear. Germline V CDR1 and CDR2: MNHEY, SVGEGT. The CDR3 covers 11 residues. V was pared by 2 bases and J by 15 bases, with 8 bases between. The CDR3 nucleotides read TGTGCCAGCAGTTACCGACAAAACCTCCACTTT. This encodes CASSYRQNLHF.

The V call is TRBV29-1, the J call TRBJ1-2; the D gene is possibly TRBD1 (5 bases). This CDR3 has 13 amino acids. CDR1 is SQVTM, CDR2 ANQGSEA, per germline. The V end lost 5 bases, the J end lost 4 bases, and 14 bases lay between the germline ends. In DNA form, the CDR3 reads TGCAGCGTTCTAGACAGAGACCCCTATGGCTACACCTTC. Protein: CSVLDRDPYGYTF. Full variable domain (missing parts from reference TRBV29-1 and TRBJ1-2): SAVISQKPSRDICQRGTSLTIQCQVDSQVTMMFWYRQQPGQSLTLIATANQGSEATYESGFVIDKFPISRPNLTFSTLTVSNMSPEDSSIYLCSVLDRDPYGYTFGSGTRLTVV.

The rearrangement uses TRBV5-1 and TRBJ1-6; 8 bases fit TRBD1. Looked up from germline, CDR1 is SGHRS and CDR2 is YFSETQ. CDR3 length equals 15 residues. J lost 5 bases, V lost 8 bases, and 9 bases had no gene match. As DNA, the CDR3 is TGCGCCAGTTCCCTGGCAGGGGGCAATAATTCACCCCTCCACTTT. Its protein product is CASSLAGGNNSPLHF.

V usage is TRBV7-9 and J usage is TRBJ1-5; D not resolved. This CDR3 is 13 amino acids long. Between the trimmed V and J ends, which lost 4 bases and 1 base, there was a span of 5 bases. Germline V lookup: CDR1 SEHNR, CDR2 FQNEAQ (reference sequence). In nucleotides, the CDR3 is TGTGCCAGCAGCTCGGGCAGCAATCAGCCCCAGCATTTT. Protein: CASSSGSNQPQHF. The full variable domain, in which reference TRBV7-9 and TRBJ1-5 provide the parts outside the CDR3, is DTGVSQNPRHKITKRGQNVTFRCDPISEHNRLYWYRQTLGQGPEFLTYFQNEAQLEKSRLLSDRFSAERPKGSFSTLEIQRTEQGDSAMYLCASSSGSNQPQHFGDGTRLSIL.